This TCR beta chain was captured by sequencing in a study of tumor and adjacent non-tumor tissue in lung cancer. RNA was extracted from bulk tissue without any cell sorting. More than 3 cm separated this lung sample from the edge of the tumor. The library came from three nested PCR rounds adapted from ARM-PCR protocols. TCRdb used MiXCR to reprocess the multiplex PCR reads, holding one entry per CDR3 protein. Of approximately 47,000 distinct CDR3 sequences listed, 64% are singletons. The germline V gene encodes CDR1 SQVTM and CDR2 ANQGSEA. The CDR3 is made up of 15 amino acids. Losses at the gene ends were 7 bases for V and 11 bases for J; bases not matched to a gene: 15.

Sequencing used distant non-tumor lung tissue. V and J are TRBV29-1 and TRBJ2-3; TRBD2 aligns across 13 bases. The clonotype originates from a woman aged 70-85 years with non-small cell lung cancer. The CDR3 spells CSAAGLAGVPGMQYF. The CDR3 nucleotides read TGCAGCGCTGCAGGACTAGCGGGAGTGCCAGGTATGCAGTATTTT.